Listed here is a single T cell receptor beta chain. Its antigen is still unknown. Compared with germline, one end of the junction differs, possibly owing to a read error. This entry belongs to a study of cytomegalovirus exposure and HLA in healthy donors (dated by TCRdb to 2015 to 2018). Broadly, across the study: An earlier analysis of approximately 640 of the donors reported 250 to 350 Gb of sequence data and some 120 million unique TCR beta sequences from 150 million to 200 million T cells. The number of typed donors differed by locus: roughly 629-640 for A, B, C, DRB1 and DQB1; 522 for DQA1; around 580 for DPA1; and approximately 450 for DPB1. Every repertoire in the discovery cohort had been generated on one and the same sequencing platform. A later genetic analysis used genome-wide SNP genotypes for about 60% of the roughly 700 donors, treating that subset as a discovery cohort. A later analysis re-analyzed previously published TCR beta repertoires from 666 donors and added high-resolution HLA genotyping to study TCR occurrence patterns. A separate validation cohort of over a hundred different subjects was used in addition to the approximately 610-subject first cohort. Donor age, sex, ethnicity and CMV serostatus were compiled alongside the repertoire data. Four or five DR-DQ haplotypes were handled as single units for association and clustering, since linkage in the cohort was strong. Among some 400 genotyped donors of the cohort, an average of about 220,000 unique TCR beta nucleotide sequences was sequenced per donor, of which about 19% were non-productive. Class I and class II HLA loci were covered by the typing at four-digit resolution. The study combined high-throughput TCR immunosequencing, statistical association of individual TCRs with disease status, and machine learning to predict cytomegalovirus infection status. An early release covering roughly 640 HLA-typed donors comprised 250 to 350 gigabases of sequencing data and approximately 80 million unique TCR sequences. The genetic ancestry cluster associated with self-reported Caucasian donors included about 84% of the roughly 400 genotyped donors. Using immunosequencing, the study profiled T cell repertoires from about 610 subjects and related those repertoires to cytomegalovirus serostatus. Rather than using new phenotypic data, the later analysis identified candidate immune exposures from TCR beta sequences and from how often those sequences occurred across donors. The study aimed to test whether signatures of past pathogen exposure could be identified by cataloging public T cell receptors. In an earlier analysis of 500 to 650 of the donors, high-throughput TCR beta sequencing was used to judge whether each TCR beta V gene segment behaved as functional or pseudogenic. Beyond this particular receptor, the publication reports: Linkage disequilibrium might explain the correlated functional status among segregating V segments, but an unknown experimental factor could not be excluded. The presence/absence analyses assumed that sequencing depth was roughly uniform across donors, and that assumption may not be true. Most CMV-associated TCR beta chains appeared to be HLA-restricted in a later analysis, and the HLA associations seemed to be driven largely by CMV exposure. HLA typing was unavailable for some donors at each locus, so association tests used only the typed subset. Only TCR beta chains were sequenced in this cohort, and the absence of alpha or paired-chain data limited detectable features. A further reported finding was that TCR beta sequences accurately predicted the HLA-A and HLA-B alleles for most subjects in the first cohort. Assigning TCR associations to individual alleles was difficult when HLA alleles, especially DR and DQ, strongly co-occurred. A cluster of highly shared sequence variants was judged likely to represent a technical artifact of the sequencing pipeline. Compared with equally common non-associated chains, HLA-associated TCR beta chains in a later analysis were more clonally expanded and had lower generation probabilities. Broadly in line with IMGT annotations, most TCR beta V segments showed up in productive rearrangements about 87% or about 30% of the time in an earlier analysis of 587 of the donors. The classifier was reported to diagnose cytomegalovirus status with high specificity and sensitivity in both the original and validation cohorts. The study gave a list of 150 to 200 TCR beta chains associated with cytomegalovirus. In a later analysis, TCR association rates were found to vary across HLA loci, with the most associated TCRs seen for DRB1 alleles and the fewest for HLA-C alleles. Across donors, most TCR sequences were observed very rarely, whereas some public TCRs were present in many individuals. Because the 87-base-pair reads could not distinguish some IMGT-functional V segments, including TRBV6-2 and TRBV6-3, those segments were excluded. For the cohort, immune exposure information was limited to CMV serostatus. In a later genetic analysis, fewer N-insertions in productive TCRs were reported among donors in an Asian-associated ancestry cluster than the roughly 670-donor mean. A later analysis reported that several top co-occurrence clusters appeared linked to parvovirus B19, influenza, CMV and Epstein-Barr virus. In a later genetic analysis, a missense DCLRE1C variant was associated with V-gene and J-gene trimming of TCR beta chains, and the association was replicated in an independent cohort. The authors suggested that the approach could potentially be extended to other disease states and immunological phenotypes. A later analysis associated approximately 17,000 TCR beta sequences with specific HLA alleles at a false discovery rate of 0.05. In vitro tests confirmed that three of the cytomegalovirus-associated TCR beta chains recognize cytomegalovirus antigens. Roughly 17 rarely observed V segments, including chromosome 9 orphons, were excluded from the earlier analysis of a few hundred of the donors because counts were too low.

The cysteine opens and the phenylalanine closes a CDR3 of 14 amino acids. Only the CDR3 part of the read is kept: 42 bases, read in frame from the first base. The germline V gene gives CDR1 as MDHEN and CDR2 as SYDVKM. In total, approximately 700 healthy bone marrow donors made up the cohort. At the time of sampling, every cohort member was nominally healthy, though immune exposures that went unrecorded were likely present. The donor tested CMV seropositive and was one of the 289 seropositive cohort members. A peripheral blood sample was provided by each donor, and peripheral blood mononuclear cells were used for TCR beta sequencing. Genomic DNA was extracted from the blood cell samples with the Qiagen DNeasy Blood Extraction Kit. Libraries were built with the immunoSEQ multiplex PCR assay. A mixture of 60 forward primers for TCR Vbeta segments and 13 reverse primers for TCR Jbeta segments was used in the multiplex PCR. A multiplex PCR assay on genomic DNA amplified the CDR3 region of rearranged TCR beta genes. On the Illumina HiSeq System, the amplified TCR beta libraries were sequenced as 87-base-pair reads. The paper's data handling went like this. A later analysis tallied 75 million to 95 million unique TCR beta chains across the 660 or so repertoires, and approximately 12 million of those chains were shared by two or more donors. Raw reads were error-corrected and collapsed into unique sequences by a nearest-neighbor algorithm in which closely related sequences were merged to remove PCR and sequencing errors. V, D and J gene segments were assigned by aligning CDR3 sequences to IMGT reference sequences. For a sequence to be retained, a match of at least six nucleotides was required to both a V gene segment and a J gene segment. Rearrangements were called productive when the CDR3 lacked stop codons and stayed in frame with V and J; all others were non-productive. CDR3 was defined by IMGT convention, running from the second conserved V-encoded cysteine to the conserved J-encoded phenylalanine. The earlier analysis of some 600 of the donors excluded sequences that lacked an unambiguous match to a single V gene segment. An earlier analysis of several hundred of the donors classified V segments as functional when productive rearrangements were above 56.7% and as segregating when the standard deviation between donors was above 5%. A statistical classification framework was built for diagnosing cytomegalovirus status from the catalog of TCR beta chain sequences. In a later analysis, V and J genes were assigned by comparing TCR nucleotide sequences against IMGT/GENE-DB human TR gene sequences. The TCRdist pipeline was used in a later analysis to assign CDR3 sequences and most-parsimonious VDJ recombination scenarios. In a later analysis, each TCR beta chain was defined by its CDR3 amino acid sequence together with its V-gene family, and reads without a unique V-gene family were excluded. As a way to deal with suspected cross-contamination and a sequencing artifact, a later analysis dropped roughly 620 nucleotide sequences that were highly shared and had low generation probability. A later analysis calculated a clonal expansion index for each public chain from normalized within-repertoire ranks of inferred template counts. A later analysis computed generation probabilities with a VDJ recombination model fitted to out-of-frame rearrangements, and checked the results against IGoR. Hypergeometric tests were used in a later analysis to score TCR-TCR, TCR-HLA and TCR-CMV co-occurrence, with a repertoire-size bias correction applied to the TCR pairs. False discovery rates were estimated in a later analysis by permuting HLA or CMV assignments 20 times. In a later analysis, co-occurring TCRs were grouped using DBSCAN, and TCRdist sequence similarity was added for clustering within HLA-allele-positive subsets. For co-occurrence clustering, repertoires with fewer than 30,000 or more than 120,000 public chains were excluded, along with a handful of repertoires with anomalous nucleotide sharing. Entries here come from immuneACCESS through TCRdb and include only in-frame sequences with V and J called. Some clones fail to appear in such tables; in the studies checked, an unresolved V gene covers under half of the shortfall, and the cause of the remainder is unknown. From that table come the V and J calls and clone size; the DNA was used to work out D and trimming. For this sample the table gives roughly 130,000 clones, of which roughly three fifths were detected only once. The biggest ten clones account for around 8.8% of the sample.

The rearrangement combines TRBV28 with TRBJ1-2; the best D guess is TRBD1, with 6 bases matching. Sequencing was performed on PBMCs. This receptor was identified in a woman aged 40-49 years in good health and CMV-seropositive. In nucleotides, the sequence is TGTGCCACCAGGCCTCCACAGGGTCGGGGTGGCTACCCCTTC. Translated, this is CATRPPQGRGGYPF.